The TCR beta chain described here comes from a study of cytomegalovirus exposure and HLA in healthy donors (dated by TCRdb to between 2016 and 2019). For the wider study: An earlier analysis of roughly 570 of the donors reported about 300 Gb of sequence data and 95 million to 120 million unique TCR beta sequences obtained from some 200 million T cells. An early release that covered roughly 600 HLA-typed donors contained approximately 300 gigabases of sequencing data and 80 million or so unique TCR sequences. Of the approximately 400 genotyped donors, 80% to 90% were placed in the genetic ancestry cluster associated with self-reported Caucasian donors. The study aimed to test whether signatures of past pathogen exposure could be identified by cataloging public T cell receptors. The study used immunosequencing to profile the T cell repertoires of several hundred subjects and linked those repertoires to cytomegalovirus serostatus. A separate validation cohort of 100 to 150 different subjects was used in addition to the approximately 700-subject first cohort. To predict cytomegalovirus infection status, the study combined high-throughput TCR immunosequencing, statistical association of individual TCRs with disease status, and machine learning. A later analysis re-examined previously published TCR beta repertoires from about 670 donors and added high-resolution HLA genotyping to investigate patterns of TCR occurrence. Rather than drawing on any new phenotypic data, the later analysis identified candidate immune exposures from TCR beta sequences and the way those sequences occurred across donors. To decide whether each TCR beta V gene segment behaved as functional or pseudogenic, an earlier analysis of several hundred of the donors relied on high-throughput TCR beta sequencing. Donor age, sex, ethnicity and CMV serostatus were compiled alongside the repertoire data. In a later genetic analysis, genome-wide SNP genotypes for about 65% of the 666 donors were used, and that subset was treated as a discovery cohort. All discovery cohort repertoires had been generated using a single sequencing platform. Class I and class II HLA loci were covered by the typing at four-digit resolution. Typing coverage differed by locus: A, B, C, DRB1 and DQB1 were typed in roughly 620-630 donors, DQA1 in 522, DPA1 in 600 to 610, and DPB1 in just under 480. Roughly 5 DR-DQ haplotypes were handled as single units for association and clustering because linkage in the cohort was strong. Across around 400 genotyped donors of the cohort, an average of about 240,000 unique TCR beta nucleotide sequences per donor were sequenced, and around 19% of those sequences were non-productive.

Library prep was done by the immunoSEQ multiplex PCR assay. For the multiplex PCR, a mixture combining 60 forward primers for TCR Vbeta segments and 13 reverse primers for TCR Jbeta segments was used. A multiplex PCR assay on genomic DNA amplified the CDR3 region of rearranged TCR beta genes. The Illumina HiSeq System was used to sequence the amplified TCR beta libraries as 87-base-pair reads. As for the original processing: A later analysis tallied tens of millions of unique TCR beta chains across the 640 or so repertoires, and around 10 million of those chains were shared by two or more donors. Raw reads were error-corrected and collapsed into unique sequences with a nearest-neighbor algorithm that merged closely related sequences to remove PCR and sequencing errors. V, D and J gene segments were assigned by aligning CDR3 sequences to IMGT reference sequences. For a sequence to be retained, a match of at least six nucleotides was required to both a V gene segment and a J gene segment. Rearrangements were classified as productive when the CDR3 lacked stop codons and remained in frame with V and J, and all other rearrangements were classified as non-productive. CDR3 was defined according to IMGT convention as the region running from the second conserved V-encoded cysteine to the conserved J-encoded phenylalanine. The earlier analysis of more than 450 of the donors excluded sequences that lacked an unambiguous match to a single V gene segment. In an earlier analysis of approximately 560 of the donors, a V segment was called functional when productive rearrangements were above 56.7%, and segregating when the standard deviation between donors exceeded 5%. To diagnose cytomegalovirus status from the catalog of TCR beta chain sequences, a statistical classification framework was built. In a later analysis, TCR nucleotide sequences were compared against IMGT/GENE-DB human TR gene sequences so that V and J genes could be assigned. Using the TCRdist pipeline, a later analysis assigned CDR3 sequences along with most-parsimonious VDJ recombination scenarios. In a later analysis, each TCR beta chain was defined by its CDR3 amino acid sequence together with its V-gene family, and reads lacking a unique V-gene family were excluded. In a later analysis, nearly 600 highly shared, low-generation-probability nucleotide sequences were removed to address suspected cross-contamination and a sequencing artifact. In a later analysis, a clonal expansion index for each public chain was calculated from normalized within-repertoire ranks of inferred template counts. Generation probabilities in a later analysis came from a VDJ recombination model fitted to out-of-frame rearrangements, and those results were checked against IGoR. In a later analysis, hypergeometric tests were used to score TCR-TCR, TCR-HLA and TCR-CMV co-occurrence, with a repertoire-size bias correction applied to TCR pairs. False discovery rates were estimated in a later analysis by permuting HLA or CMV assignments 20 times. In a later analysis, co-occurring TCRs were grouped using DBSCAN, and TCRdist sequence similarity was added for clustering within HLA-allele-positive subsets. Repertoires with fewer than 30,000 or more than 120,000 public chains were left out of co-occurrence clustering, as were four to six repertoires with anomalous nucleotide sharing. Drawn from immuneACCESS, this table holds only the in-frame rearrangements with V and J called that TCRdb kept. Clones are partly lost; checked studies trace under half to an unresolved V gene and leave the rest unexplained. That table furnishes V, J and clone size, whereas the DNA furnished D and trimming. This sample comprises 130,000 to 150,000 clones, 60% to 85% of them detected only once. Around 7% of the sample comes from the top ten.

This clone was seen just once. There is no known antigen for this receptor. Per-base quality was not reported, and no clone a single base away is much larger than it. Beyond this particular receptor, the publication reports: The cohort was sequenced for TCR beta chains only, and without alpha or paired-chain data the features that could be detected were limited. In a later analysis, HLA-associated TCR beta chains were found to be more clonally expanded and to have lower generation probabilities than equally common non-associated chains. Roughly 15 rarely observed V segments, including chromosome 9 orphons, were excluded from the earlier analysis of several hundred of the donors because counts were too low. While some public TCRs were present in many individuals, most TCR sequences turned up only very rarely across donors. A later analysis found that TCR association rates varied across HLA loci, with DRB1 alleles showing the most associated TCRs and HLA-C alleles the fewest. In an earlier analysis of some 500 of the donors, most TCR beta V segments were observed in productive rearrangements about 90% or about 30% of the time, broadly matching IMGT annotations. In the study, about 150 TCR beta chains were listed as associated with cytomegalovirus. In vitro tests confirmed that a few of the cytomegalovirus-associated TCR beta chains recognize cytomegalovirus antigens. A further reported finding was that TCR beta sequences accurately predicted the HLA-A and HLA-B alleles for most subjects in the first cohort. A later genetic analysis reported fewer N-insertions in productive TCRs among donors in an Asian-associated ancestry cluster than the 666-donor mean. A later analysis associated 17,000 or so TCR beta sequences with specific HLA alleles at a false discovery rate of 0.05. The authors suggested that the approach could potentially be extended to other disease states and immunological phenotypes. The sequencing pipeline was judged likely to have produced a cluster of highly shared sequence variants as a technical artifact. According to a later analysis, parvovirus B19, influenza, CMV and Epstein-Barr virus appeared linked to several top co-occurrence clusters. A later genetic analysis associated a missense DCLRE1C variant with V-gene and J-gene trimming of TCR beta chains, and an independent cohort replicated the association. Assigning TCR associations to individual alleles was difficult when HLA alleles, especially DR and DQ, strongly co-occurred. In a later analysis, most CMV-associated TCR beta chains were found to appear HLA-restricted, with HLA associations seemingly driven largely by CMV exposure. Immune exposure information for the cohort was limited to CMV serostatus. The classifier was reported to diagnose cytomegalovirus status with high specificity and sensitivity in both the original and validation cohorts. HLA typing was unavailable for some donors at each locus, so association tests used only the typed subset. Sequencing depth was assumed to be roughly uniform across donors in the presence/absence analyses, though that assumption may not hold. Linkage disequilibrium might explain the correlated functional status among segregating V segments, but an unknown experimental factor could not be ruled out. Because the 87-base-pair reads could not distinguish some IMGT-functional V segments, including TRBV6-2 and TRBV6-3, those segments were excluded.

From cysteine to phenylalanine, the CDR3 is 12 amino acids long. Only the CDR3 DNA stays, 36 bases, in frame from base 1. Between the V and J ends, shortened by 3 bases and 6 bases respectively, the junction contains 11 bases. CDR1 SQVTM and CDR2 ANQGSEA were looked up in the germline V gene. The cohort consisted of 666 healthy bone marrow donors. All cohort members were sampled while nominally healthy, although unrecorded immune exposures were likely present. The donor was CMV seropositive and was included in the group of around 300 seropositive cohort members. Each donor provided a peripheral blood sample, and peripheral blood mononuclear cells were used for TCR beta sequencing. The Qiagen DNeasy Blood Extraction Kit was used to extract genomic DNA from the blood cell samples.

The rearrangement combines TRBV29-1 with TRBJ1-2; a tentative D match to TRBD1 spans 5 bases. The sequenced sample was PBMCs. The TCR originated in a man between 35 and 55 years old in good health and CMV-seropositive. CDR3 sequence: CSVDWGFDGYTF. DNA sequence: TGCAGCGTTGACTGGGGCTTCGATGGCTACACCTTC.